What follows are 16 T cell receptor beta chains derived from one specimen sequenced in a study of beta chain features in type 1 diabetes. Expressed TCRB transcripts were sequenced because the isolated RNA had all been reverse transcribed beforehand. The data were produced by immunoSEQ multiplex PCR, yet TCRdb's version contains in-frame clones alone and is incomplete. The sample holds about 410,000 clones, approximately 15% seen once. Sequencing was done on a sample of naive CD4+ T cells from blood. The receptors shown here come from a man aged 30-40 years in good health.

This clone was detected only a few times. The chain combines TRBV4-3 with TRBJ1-6; D unclear. The CDR3 covers 15 residues. V dropped 4 bases and J dropped 6 bases, with 13 bases sitting between them. Germline V gene data show CDR1 as LGHNA and CDR2 as YSLEER. The CDR3 sequence is CASSLRHLGNSPLHF. The CDR3 DNA reads TGCGCCAGCAGCCTCAGACATTTGGGTAATTCACCCCTCCACTTT.

The chain recombines TRBV11-2 with TRBJ2-7, with 8 bases matching TRBD1. The germline V gene encodes CDR1 SGHAT and CDR2 FQNNGV. The length of the CDR3 is 13 residues. The V segment lost 2 bases and the J segment 3 bases; nucleotides outside the gene matches: 0. CDR3 in amino acids: CASSLTGGYEQYF. DNA of the CDR3: TGTGCCAGCAGCTTAACAGGGGGCTACGAGCAGTACTTC.

This clone was observed a handful of times. The gene calls are TRBV5-4 and TRBJ1-1; D uncertain. Germline CDR1 SGHNT, CDR2 YYREEE (reference sequence). The V and J ends lost 4 bases and 3 bases respectively, with 19 bases between them. This CDR3 is 16 amino acids long. The CDR3 coding sequence is TGTGCCAGCAGCCTCCTGGGAGGAGGCAAGGACACTGAAGCTTTCTTT. As protein: CASSLLGGGKDTEAFF.

This chain links TRBV6-5 with TRBJ1-1; TRBD1 agrees at 7 bases. The CDR3 is 13 residues long. The germline CDR1 and CDR2 sequences are MNHEY and SVGAGI. Trimming cost V 6 bases and J 7 bases; bases outside gene matches: 8. CDR3 DNA sequence: TGTGCCAGCAGAACCGACAGGGTTGGTGAAGCTTTCTTT. It is translated as CASRTDRVGEAFF.

V usage is TRBV4-3 and J usage is TRBJ1-1; D gene unclear. The V gene's germline CDR1 is LGHNA and CDR2 YSLEER. V lost 6 bases to trimming and J lost 5 bases, with 7 bases between them. The CDR3 contains 11 residues. CDR3 sequence: CASSSKTEAFF. CDR3 sequence (DNA): TGCGCCAGCAGTTCTAAGACTGAAGCTTTCTTT.

This clone was observed a handful of times. The gene calls are TRBV2 and TRBJ1-4; D possibly corresponds to TRBD1 (5 bases). Trimming removed 5 bases at V and 7 bases at J, with 8 bases between. Germline V gives CDR1 SNHLY, CDR2 FYNNEI. The CDR3 sequence is 12 residues long. The CDR3 bases are TGTGCCAGCAGTTGGGACTTTGAAAAACTGTTTTTT. It specifies CASSWDFEKLFF. The variable domain in full, with the rest retrieved from reference TRBV2 and TRBJ1-4, is EPEVTQTPSHQVTQMGQEVILRCVPISNHLYFYWYRQILGQKVEFLVSFYNNEISEKSEIFDDQFSVERPDGSNFTLKIRSTKLEDSAMYFCASSWDFEKLFFGSGTQLSVL.

This clone was observed a few times. V is TRBV2 and J is TRBJ1-6; D possibly corresponds to TRBD1 (6 bases). Trimming removed 5 bases from V and 4 bases from J, with 9 bases in between. The CDR3 totals 14 residues. Germline CDR1 is SNHLY and CDR2 is FYNNEI. The CDR3 sequence: CASSQGFYNSPLHF. The DNA of the CDR3 is TGTGCCAGCAGTCAGGGGTTTTATAATTCACCCCTCCACTTT.

This clone was counted between two and nine times. This chain joins TRBV10-3 and TRBJ1-2; D call uncertain. Trimming shortened V by 8 bases and J by 3 bases, and 10 bases separated the two germline ends. Germline CDR1 ENHRY, CDR2 SYGVKD. The CDR3 sequence is 12 residues long. The CDR3 region is CAISGLDYGYTF. CDR3 bases: TGTGCCATCTCCGGGCTCGACTATGGCTACACCTTC.

V and J are TRBV29-1 and TRBJ1-5; 9 bases fit TRBD1. Trimming at V came to 5 bases and at J to 7 bases, leaving 9 bases not matched to a gene. CDR3 length: 14 amino acids. Germline V gives CDR1 SQVTM, CDR2 ANQGSEA. CDR3 bases: TGCAGCGTTCAGACAGGGGGAACGAAACAGCCCCAGCATTTT. Amino acid sequence: CSVQTGGTKQPQHF. The variable domain in full, with the rest retrieved from reference TRBV29-1 and TRBJ1-5, is SAVISQKPSRDICQRGTSLTIQCQVDSQVTMMFWYRQQPGQSLTLIATANQGSEATYESGFVIDKFPISRPNLTFSTLTVSNMSPEDSSIYLCSVQTGGTKQPQHFGDGTRLSIL.

This clone was counted only a few times. CDR3 nucleotide sequence: TGCGCCAGCGCCTCCGGGGACCAGCAGTTCTTC. This sequence encodes CASASGDQQFF. The V call is TRBV5-1, the J call TRBJ2-1; D may be TRBD1 or TRBD2 (5 bases each). Germline values: CDR1 SGHRS, CDR2 YFSETQ. The V and J ends lost 7 bases and 11 bases respectively, with 13 bases between them. The CDR3 covers 11 residues.

The rearrangement uses TRBV4-1 and TRBJ2-3; D remains ambiguous. Per germline, CDR1 MGHRA and CDR2 YSYEKL. CDR3 length: 14 amino acids. V was trimmed by 4 bases and J by 2 bases, leaving 10 bases between them. The CDR3 DNA reads as TGCGCCAGCAGCCGTGGAACAGACACAGATACGCAGTATTTT. It is translated as CASSRGTDTDTQYF.

This chain links TRBV29-1 with TRBJ1-2; 7 nucleotides line up with TRBD1. CDR1 and CDR2 (germline): SQVTM, ANQGSEA. The CDR3 loop spans 15 amino acids. V shed 6 bases, J shed 7 bases, and the junction held 17 bases outside the gene matches. CDR3 nucleotides: TGCAGCGTCGGGGTGGGGTCAGACAGGGCGACTGGCTACACCTTC. This encodes CSVGVGSDRATGYTF.

This chain connects TRBV5-4 to TRBJ1-2; possibly TRBD1 for D (5 bases). This CDR3 spans 13 amino acids. Germline V CDR1 and CDR2: SGHNT, YYREEE (reference sequence). V lost 4 bases to trimming and J lost 4 bases, with 11 bases between them. In DNA form, the CDR3 reads TGTGCCAGCAGCCCCGACAGCCCCTATGGCTACACCTTC. Protein sequence: CASSPDSPYGYTF. The variable domain in full, completed from reference TRBV5-4 and TRBJ1-2, reads ETGVTQSPTHLIKTRGQQVTLRCSSQSGHNTVSWYQQALGQGPQFIFQYYREEENGRGNFPPRFSGLQFPNYSSELNVNALELDDSALYLCASSPDSPYGYTFGSGTRLTVV.

The chain employs TRBV4-3 and TRBJ2-1; a possible D gene is TRBD2 (6 bases). Germline CDR1 and CDR2: LGHNA and YSLEER. CDR3 length: 17 residues. The V gene lost 1 base and the J gene lost 6 bases, with 19 bases spanning the gap. CDR3 protein: CASSQVPSVGVGNEQFF. The CDR3 region has the DNA TGCGCCAGCAGCCAAGTACCTAGCGTGGGGGTTGGCAATGAGCAGTTCTTC.

This clone has only a few counts. The rearrangement uses TRBV9 and TRBJ1-1; TRBD1 is a possible D gene (5 bases). There are 13 residues in the CDR3. Per germline, CDR1 SGDLS and CDR2 YYNGEE. With 4 bases removed from V and 10 bases from J, the gap between germline ends came to 17 bases. The CDR3 coding sequence is TGTGCCAGCAGCCAAGGGGATGGATGGGGAGCTTTCTTT. This codes for CASSQGDGWGAFF.

This clone was seen only a few times. V is TRBV7-9 and J is TRBJ2-5; D is unclear. The CDR3 totals 13 residues. The V gene's germline CDR1 is SEHNR and CDR2 FQNEAQ (reference sequence). V lost 5 bases and J lost 5, with 12 bases in between. The CDR3 spells CASSPGPRETQYF. Written as DNA, the CDR3 is TGTGCCAGCAGCCCAGGCCCGAGGGAGACCCAGTACTTC.